This T cell receptor (beta chain) emerged from a study of T cell responses to AZD1222 COVID-19 vaccine. Regarding the study as a whole: The number of AZD1222 recipients seropositive at baseline was only five to seven. Repertoires in all cases were sampled only once the peak T cell response had passed. In a largely white British group with more females than males, clonal diversity was possibly underestimated. Mapped onto spike, vaccine-associated CD4 TCRs spanned it and were dominant at 160-218 and 743-854.

Assay used: immunoSEQ multiplex PCR; TCRdb lists only in-frame clones, some missing. The sample contains about 100,000 clones, roughly 90% of which appear only once. As concerns this clone: Its antigen is unidentified.

CDR3 size: 15 residues. Germline lookup yields CDR1 PRHDT and CDR2 FYEKMQ (reference sequence). Trimming pared 1 base from V and 4 bases from J, leaving 13 bases between. Specimen: peripheral blood, collected on day 0 of MenACWY control vaccination. The TCR originated in an adult in good health. V usage is TRBV13 and J usage is TRBJ1-1; D may be TRBD1 (6 bases). The CDR3 region has the DNA TGTGCCAGCAGCTTAGAAGAGGGAGGGGGCACTGAAGCTTTCTTT. This gives the protein CASSLEEGGGTEAFF. Full variable domain (remainder filled in from reference TRBV13 and TRBJ1-1): AAGVIQSPRHLIKEKRETATLKCYPIPRHDTVYWYQQGPGQDPQFLISFYEKMQSDKGSIPDRFSAQQFSDYHSELNMSSLELGDSALYFCASSLEEGGGTEAFFGQGTRLTVV.